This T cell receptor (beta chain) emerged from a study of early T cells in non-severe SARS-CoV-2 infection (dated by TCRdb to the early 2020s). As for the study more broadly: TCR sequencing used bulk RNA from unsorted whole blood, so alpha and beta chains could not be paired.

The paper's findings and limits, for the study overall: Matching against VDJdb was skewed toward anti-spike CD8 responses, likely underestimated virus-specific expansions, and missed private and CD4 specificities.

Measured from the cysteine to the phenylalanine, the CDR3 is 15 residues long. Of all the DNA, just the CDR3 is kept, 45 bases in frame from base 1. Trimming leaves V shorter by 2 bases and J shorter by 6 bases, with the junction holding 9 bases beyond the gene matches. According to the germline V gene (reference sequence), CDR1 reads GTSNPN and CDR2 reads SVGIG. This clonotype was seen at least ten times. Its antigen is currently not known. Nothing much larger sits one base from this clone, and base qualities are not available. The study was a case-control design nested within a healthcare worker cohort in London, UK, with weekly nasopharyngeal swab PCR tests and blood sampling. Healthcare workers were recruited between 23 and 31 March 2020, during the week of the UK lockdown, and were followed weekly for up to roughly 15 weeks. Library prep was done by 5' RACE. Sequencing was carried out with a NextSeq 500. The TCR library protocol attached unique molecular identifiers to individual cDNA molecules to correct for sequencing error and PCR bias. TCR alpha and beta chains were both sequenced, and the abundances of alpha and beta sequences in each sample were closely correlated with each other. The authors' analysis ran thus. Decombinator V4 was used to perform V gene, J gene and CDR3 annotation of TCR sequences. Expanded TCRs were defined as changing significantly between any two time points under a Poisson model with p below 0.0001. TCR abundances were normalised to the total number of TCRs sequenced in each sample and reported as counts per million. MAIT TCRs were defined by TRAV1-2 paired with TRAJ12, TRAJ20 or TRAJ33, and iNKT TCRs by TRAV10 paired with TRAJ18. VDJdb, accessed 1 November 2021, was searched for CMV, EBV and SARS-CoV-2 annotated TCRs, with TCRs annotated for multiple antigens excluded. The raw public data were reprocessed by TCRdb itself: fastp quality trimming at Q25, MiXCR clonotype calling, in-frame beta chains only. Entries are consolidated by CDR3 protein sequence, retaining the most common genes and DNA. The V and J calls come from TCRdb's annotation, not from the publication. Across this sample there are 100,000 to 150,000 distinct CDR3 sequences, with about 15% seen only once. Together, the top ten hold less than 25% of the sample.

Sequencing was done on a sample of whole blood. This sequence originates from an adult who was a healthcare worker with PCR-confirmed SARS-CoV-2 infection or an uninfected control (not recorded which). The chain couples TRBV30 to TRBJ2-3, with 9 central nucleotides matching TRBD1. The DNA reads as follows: TGTGCCTGGAGTCACCGGGACAGGGCAGGGGATACGCAGTATTTT. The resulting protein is CAWSHRDRAGDTQYF.